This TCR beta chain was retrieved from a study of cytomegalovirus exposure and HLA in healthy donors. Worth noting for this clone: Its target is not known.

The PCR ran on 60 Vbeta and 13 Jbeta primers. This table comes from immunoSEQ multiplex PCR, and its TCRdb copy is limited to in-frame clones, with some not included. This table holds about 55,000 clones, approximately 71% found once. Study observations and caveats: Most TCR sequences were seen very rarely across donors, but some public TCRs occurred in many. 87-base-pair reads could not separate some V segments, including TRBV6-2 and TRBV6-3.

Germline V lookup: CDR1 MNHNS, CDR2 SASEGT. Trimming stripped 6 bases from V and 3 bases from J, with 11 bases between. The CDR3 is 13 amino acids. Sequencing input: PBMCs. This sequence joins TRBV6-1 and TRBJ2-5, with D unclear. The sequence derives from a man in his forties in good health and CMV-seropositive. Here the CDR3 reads CASRENGEETQYF. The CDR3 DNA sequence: TGTGCCAGCAGGGAGAACGGCGAAGAGACCCAGTACTTC.